Below, 32 T cell receptor beta chains from the same sample are listed, as sequenced in a study of blood T cells in healthy people across ages. A second about 6 to 12 cycle PCR used barcoded and J-beta primers. TCRdb called the 5' RACE reads again in MiXCR, with one record for every CDR3 protein. The repertoire consists of 1.5 million to 2 million distinct CDR3 sequences, with 40% to 55% occurring once and the leading ten covering approximately 2%. Sequencing was performed on blood. These receptors came from a woman in her thirties or forties in good health.

The chain is built from TRBV5-7 and TRBJ2-5; 7 nucleotides agree with TRBD1. TRBV5-7 is recorded as an ORF, its role being uncertain. V lost 4 bases, J lost 0 bases, and 6 bases stayed unmatched. This CDR3 contains 15 residues. CDR3 nucleotide sequence: TGTGCCAGCAGCGTCAACAGGGGAAACCAAGAGACCCAGTACTTC. Amino acids: CASSVNRGNQETQYF.

Comments on this clonotype: A junction end diverges from the germline sequence, so it may reflect a read error. The genes are TRBV25-1 and TRBJ2-6; D assignment may be TRBD1 or TRBD2 (6 bases each). The germline V gene has CDR1 MGHDK and CDR2 SYGVNS. CDR3 length: 19 residues. CDR3 DNA sequence: TGTGCCAGCAGTGAATATAGGGCTTCCTCGGGGGCTGGGGTCAACGTCCTGACTTTC. It specifies CASSEYRASSGAGVNVLTF.

There are a few counts of this clonotype. The rearrangement links TRBV24-1 to TRBJ2-1, with 10 bases matching TRBD2. Germline V gives CDR1 KGHDR, CDR2 SFDVKD. This CDR3 has 15 amino acids. Unmatched junction bases numbered 6, after V lost 4 bases and J lost 7 bases. The CDR3 DNA reads TGTGCCACCAGTGACCCGGGACTAGCGAAGAATGAGCAGTTCTTC. Amino acid sequence: CATSDPGLAKNEQFF.

This clonotype has more than one count but fewer than ten. The gene calls are TRBV28 and TRBJ2-7; 7 bases fit TRBD1. The CDR3 contains 15 residues. Unmatched junction bases numbered 13, after V lost 3 bases and J lost 8 bases. The germline CDR1 and CDR2 sequences are MDHEN and SYDVKM. This CDR3 reads CASSFRIGGESQQYF. CDR3 coding DNA: TGTGCCAGCAGTTTTCGTATAGGGGGCGAATCGCAGCAGTACTTC.

V gene TRBV4-3 combines with J gene TRBJ1-2; the match to TRBD1 covers 8 bases. With V trimmed by 0 bases and J by 10 bases, 10 bases remained unmatched. Germline CDR1 reads LGHNA; CDR2 reads YSLEER. The CDR3 consists of 15 residues. CDR3 bases: TGCGCCAGCAGCCAAGAACCAGGGGGCTTACATCCCTACACCTTC. Protein product: CASSQEPGGLHPYTF.

Only a few counts were recorded for this clonotype. This chain connects TRBV4-3 to TRBJ2-1; D is unresolved. The V gene lost 0 bases and the J gene lost 4 bases, with 16 bases spanning the gap. From germline, CDR1 is LGHNA and CDR2 YSLEER. The CDR3 length is 17 residues. Written as DNA, the CDR3 is TGCGCCAGCAGCCAAGATCTCGCGACTCTGGGTTACAATGAGCAGTTCTTC. The encoded protein is CASSQDLATLGYNEQFF.

This clonotype was seen more than once but under ten times. This chain uses TRBV28 with TRBJ2-1; weak D call: TRBD1 (7 bases). The germline CDR1 and CDR2 sequences are MDHEN and SYDVKM. Between the trimmed V and J ends, which lost 7 bases and 5 bases, there was a span of 30 bases. This CDR3 is 19 amino acids long. The CDR3, as DNA: TGTGCCAGCATCCTCAGTGGAGCCAGGGGGGCGAGTGGGAACAATGAGCAGTTCTTC. It encodes CASILSGARGASGNNEQFF.

The chain carries TRBV18 and TRBJ1-2, with D possibly TRBD1 on 5 matching bases. CDR3 length: 15 amino acids. Germline V lookup: CDR1 KGHSH, CDR2 LQKENI. V gave up 0 bases and J gave up 5 bases, with 13 bases separating them. The CDR3 loop is CASSPPDSPGYGYTF. The CDR3 DNA sequence: TGTGCCAGCTCACCACCCGACAGCCCGGGGTATGGCTACACCTTC.

This clonotype was picked up a small number of times. The chain links TRBV27 to TRBJ2-7; no firm D call. Germline loops: CDR1 MNHEY, CDR2 SMNVEV (reference sequence). The V end was cut by 0 bases, the J end by 2 bases, with 5 bases between. The CDR3 covers 13 residues. The CDR3 protein is CASSLSDTYEQYF. In nucleotides, the CDR3 is TGTGCCAGCAGTTTATCCGATACCTACGAGCAGTACTTC.

The chain links TRBV7-8 to TRBJ2-5; D is perhaps TRBD1 (6 bases). From germline, CDR1 is SGHVS and CDR2 FQNEAQ. CDR3 length: 16 amino acids. V was clipped by 5 bases and J by 5 bases, with 21 bases between them. The CDR3 coding sequence is TGTGCCAGCAGCCTGCAAAATAACAGGGTTAGGGAGACCCAGTACTTC. As protein: CASSLQNNRVRETQYF.

V is TRBV6-2 or TRBV6-3 and J is TRBJ1-2, with D unclear. The CDR3 spans 15 residues. Germline assignment: CDR1 MNHEY and CDR2 SVGEGT. V shed 0 bases and J shed 7 bases, with 15 bases lying between them. In nucleotides, the CDR3 is TGTGCCAGCAGTTACTCGGGATCTAATACGTGTGGCTACACCTTC. Protein product: CASSYSGSNTCGYTF.

The chain links TRBV6-2 or TRBV6-3 to TRBJ2-1; TRBD1 aligns across 8 bases. Germline lookup yields CDR1 MNHEY and CDR2 SVGEGT. Losses at the gene ends were 2 bases for V and 6 bases for J; bases not matched to a gene: 6. CDR3 size: 15 residues. CDR3 sequence reads: CASSYDRGATNEQFF. The CDR3 region has the DNA TGTGCCAGCAGTTACGACAGGGGTGCCACCAATGAGCAGTTCTTC.

This clonotype has just one count. The rearrangement joins TRBV7-3 to TRBJ2-3, with TRBD1 identical over 7 bases. V trimming: 4 bases; J trimming: 6 bases; junction bases outside the gene matches: 7. Germline V lookup: CDR1 SGHTA, CDR2 FQGTGA. CDR3 length equals 14 residues. The CDR3 region is CASSYTGVADTQYF. The CDR3 DNA is TGTGCCAGCAGCTACACAGGGGTAGCGGATACGCAGTATTTT.

The rearrangement uses TRBV27 and TRBJ2-5, with D perhaps TRBD2 (6 bases). This CDR3 has 14 amino acids. The V gene lost 6 bases and the J gene lost 4 bases, with 15 bases spanning the gap. The V gene's germline CDR1 is MNHEY and CDR2 SMNVEV (reference sequence). CDR3 nucleotide sequence: TGTGCCAGCAGCCCGACTAGAGTTGGAGAGACCCAGTACTTC. Protein product: CASSPTRVGETQYF.

The rearrangement joins TRBV7-3 to TRBJ2-1, with a possible D match to TRBD1 (6 bases). The CDR3 contains 14 residues. CDR1 and CDR2 from the germline V gene are SGHTA and FQGTGA. Between the trimmed V and J ends, which lost 3 bases and 5 bases, there was a span of 11 bases. The CDR3 DNA is TGTGCCAGCAGCTTTACAGGGTCTGACAATGAGCAGTTCTTC. Translated, it gives CASSFTGSDNEQFF.

This clonotype turned up a few times. The J gene is TRBJ2-5, the V gene TRBV11-2; 10 nucleotides match TRBD2. Germline V CDR1 and CDR2: SGHAT, FQNNGV. This CDR3 contains 18 residues. V gave up 3 bases and J gave up 4 bases; unmatched junction bases: 14. CDR3 coding DNA: TGTGCCAGCAGCTTTAGAATCCAAGCGGGGGGGCCCAGAGAGACCCAGTACTTC. Its protein product is CASSFRIQAGGPRETQYF.

This clonotype was recorded once. CDR3 sequence: CASKAGLTNYGYTF. The CDR3 nucleotides read TGTGCCAGCAAGGCAGGGCTGACTAACTATGGCTACACCTTC. The chain uses TRBV7-9 and TRBJ1-2; the D gene is possibly TRBD1 (5 bases). V was shortened by 7 bases and J by 0 bases, with 12 bases between the two germline ends. The CDR3 has 14 residues. Germline CDR1 SEHNR, CDR2 FQNEAQ (reference sequence). Based on the CDR3 plus reference TRBV7-9 and TRBJ1-2, the full variable domain is DTGVSQNPRHKITKRGQNVTFRCDPISEHNRLYWYRQTLGQGPEFLTYFQNEAQLEKSRLLSDRFSAERPKGSFSTLEIQRTEQGDSAMYLCASKAGLTNYGYTFGSGTRLTVV.

The V gene is TRBV18, the J gene TRBJ1-1, with TRBD1 identical over 10 bases. The CDR3 is made up of 19 amino acids. V lost 3 bases to trimming and J lost 0 bases; unmatched junction nucleotides: 13. Germline-derived CDR1 and CDR2 are KGHSH and LQKENI. CDR3: CASSPFPTGTGAMNTEAFF. DNA of the CDR3: TGTGCCAGCTCACCCTTCCCCACTGGGACAGGGGCCATGAACACTGAAGCTTTCTTT. Full variable domain (rest looked up from reference TRBV18 and TRBJ1-1): NAGVMQNPRHLVRRRGQEARLRCSPMKGHSHVYWYRQLPEEGLKFMVYLQKENIIDESGMPKERFSAEFPKEGPSILRIQQVVRGDSAAYFCASSPFPTGTGAMNTEAFFGQGTRLTVV.

The CDR3: CASSQDLRDRGVNGYTF. The CDR3 bases are TGCGCCAGCAGCCAAGATCTCCGGGACCGAGGGGTGAATGGCTACACCTTC. The chain couples TRBV4-1 to TRBJ1-2; tentative D call: TRBD1 (5 bases). The CDR3 is made up of 17 amino acids. Trimming took 0 bases from V and 6 from J, leaving 20 bases between them. Per germline, CDR1 MGHRA and CDR2 YSYEKL.

This clonotype came up many times. This chain connects TRBV7-8 to TRBJ2-5, with D possibly being TRBD1 (5 bases). The V and J ends lost 6 bases and 5 bases respectively, with 10 bases between them. CDR3 length equals 12 residues. CDR1 is SGHVS and CDR2 is FQNEAQ in the germline V gene. CDR3 DNA sequence: TGTGCCAGCAGTCCGACAGTGGAGACCCAGTACTTC. Its protein product is CASSPTVETQYF.

This chain connects TRBV6-1 to TRBJ1-2; 9 positions agree with TRBD1. After removal of 7 bases from V and 3 bases from J, the junction contained 18 bases not matched to a gene. The V gene's germline CDR1 is MNHNS and CDR2 SASEGT. This CDR3 is built from 18 residues. CDR3 residues: CASTWGTGTGRPDYGYTF. CDR3 bases: TGTGCCAGCACGTGGGGAACCGGGACAGGGCGACCCGACTATGGCTACACCTTC.

This clonotype was recorded a few times. V is TRBV5-1 and J is TRBJ2-5; 7 bases align to TRBD2. CDR3 size: 13 residues. Trimming removed 1 base from V and 3 bases from J; junction bases left unmatched: 0. Germline assignment: CDR1 SGHRS and CDR2 YFSETQ. The DNA for the CDR3 is TGCGCCAGCAGCTTGACTAGCGAAGAGACCCAGTACTTC. Encoded protein: CASSLTSEETQYF.

V and J are TRBV24-1 and TRBJ2-3; D assignment may be TRBD1 or TRBD2 (7 bases each). The germline gives CDR1 KGHDR, CDR2 SFDVKD. Deletions cut 9 bases from V and 8 bases from J, with 17 bases between. CDR3 length equals 13 residues. DNA of the CDR3: TGTGCCACCTCAGGGGGGGGGCAAGGTACGCAGTATTTT. Protein: CATSGGGQGTQYF.

This chain uses TRBV14 with TRBJ2-1; 8 positions agree with TRBD2. V was pared by 11 bases and J by 1 base, with 7 bases of the junction left unmatched. Germline assignment: CDR1 SGHDN and CDR2 FVKESK. This CDR3 has 14 residues. In DNA, the CDR3 is TGTGCCTCGGGGGGGTGGGGGTCCTACAATGAGCAGTTCTTC. As protein: CASGGWGSYNEQFF. Based on the CDR3 plus reference TRBV14 and TRBJ2-1, the full variable domain is EAGVTQFPSHSVIEKGQTVTLRCDPISGHDNLYWYRRVMGKEIKFLLHFVKESKQDESGMPNNRFLAERTGGTYSTLKVQPAELEDSGVYFCASGGWGSYNEQFFGPGTRLTVL.

This clonotype was seen a handful of times. The chain is built from TRBV6-2 or TRBV6-3 and TRBJ2-7; D may be TRBD1 (6 bases). Germline V gene data show CDR1 as MNHEY and CDR2 as SVGEGT. V was clipped by 4 bases and J by 8 bases, with 15 bases between them. The CDR3 loop spans 13 amino acids. CDR3 nucleotide sequence: TGTGCCAGCAGTTTTGGGGGCGCACCACAGCAGTACTTC. This encodes CASSFGGAPQQYF.

To note about this clonotype: Its ends do not fully match the called genes, so a read error is possible. The chain carries TRBV20-1 and TRBJ2-6; perhaps TRBD2 as D (7 bases). The CDR3 consists of 13 residues. Germline CDR1 and CDR2: DFQATT and SNEGSKA (reference sequence). The CDR3 nucleotides are TGCAGTGCCGTTATGGGGGGGGCCAACGCCCTGACTTTC. Its translation: CSAVMGGANALTF.

This clonotype has a handful of counts. The chain is built from TRBV15 and TRBJ2-1, with 7 bases aligning to TRBD1. This CDR3 is 15 amino acids long. Losses at the gene ends were 3 bases for V and 7 bases for J; bases not matched to a gene: 9. The germline V gene encodes CDR1 LNHNV and CDR2 YYDKDF (reference sequence). The CDR3 DNA reads TGTGCCACCAGCAGCCCCGGGACAGTGGTTAATGAGCAGTTCTTC. Its protein product is CATSSPGTVVNEQFF.

Remarks on this clonotype: A much larger clone differs from this one at a single base, so this may be a read error. This chain uses TRBV20-1 with TRBJ1-2; D not resolved. Germline V gene sequence: CDR1 DFQATT, CDR2 SNEGSKA (reference sequence). The germline V and J ends were trimmed by 0 bases and 2 bases, with 7 bases remaining between them. The CDR3 is made up of 13 amino acids. The CDR3 coding sequence is TGCAGTGCTAGAGATCGACTGAACTATGGCTACACCTTC. Its protein is CSARDRLNYGYTF.

As regards this clonotype: One end of the junction does not line up with germline, which may come from a read error. The genes are TRBV19 and TRBJ2-1; D ambiguous. Germline V gene sequence: CDR1 LNHDA, CDR2 SQIVND (reference sequence). CDR3 length equals 11 residues. Here the CDR3 DNA reads TGTGCCGGTAGATTCCGCAATGAGCAGTTCTTC. Its translation is CAGRFRNEQFF.

The chain recombines TRBV20-1 with TRBJ1-2; TRBD1 is a possible D gene (6 bases). Germline CDR1 DFQATT, CDR2 SNEGSKA (reference sequence). Between the trimmed V and J ends, which lost 6 bases and 2 bases, there was a span of 13 bases. The CDR3 extends over 13 amino acids. CDR3 region: CSARTERNYGYTF. CDR3 DNA sequence: TGCAGTGCCAGGACAGAAAGAAACTATGGCTACACCTTC.

This chain links TRBV20-1 with TRBJ2-3; TRBD1 is a possible D gene (7 bases). V gave up 5 bases and J gave up 4 bases, with 19 bases separating them. Germline V gene lookup returns CDR1 DFQATT and CDR2 SNEGSKA (reference sequence). The CDR3 covers 15 residues. CDR3 protein: CSAPQGGRSSDTQYF. CDR3 nucleotide sequence: TGCAGTGCTCCGCAGGGGGGCCGATCATCAGATACGCAGTATTTT.

This chain connects TRBV20-1 to TRBJ2-7; D uncertain. V lost 3 bases and J lost 4, with 16 bases in between. The germline gives CDR1 DFQATT, CDR2 SNEGSKA (reference sequence). The CDR3 totals 14 residues. The DNA for the CDR3 is TGCAGTGCTAGTTCCGACAAGGAGAGGTACGAGCAGTACTTC. It encodes CSASSDKERYEQYF.